The 19 T cell receptor beta chains below all came from one sample that was sequenced in a study of cytomegalovirus exposure and HLA in healthy donors. 60 Vbeta and 13 Jbeta primers were used in PCR. The assay was immunoSEQ multiplex PCR, and TCRdb's table has in-frame clones only and misses some. The table records 140,000 to 150,000 clones, roughly four fifths of them present only once. Sequenced input: PBMCs. These TCRs come from a male donor in good health and CMV-seronegative.

The chain employs TRBV25-1 and TRBJ1-1; D uncertain. The germline V gene encodes CDR1 MGHDK and CDR2 SYGVNS. The CDR3 is 14 amino acids. Trimming shortened V by 1 base and J by 6 bases, and 12 bases separated the two germline ends. CDR3 DNA sequence: TGTGCCAGCAGTGAATTCGTGAGTTCCGCTGAAGCTTTCTTT. Protein product: CASSEFVSSAEAFF.

The rearrangement joins TRBV4-2 to TRBJ2-3; 7 positions agree with TRBD2. The V and J ends lost 0 bases and 5 bases, in that order; junction bases with no gene match: 8. This CDR3 has 16 amino acids. Germline-derived CDR1 and CDR2 are LGHNA and YNFKEQ. This CDR3 reads CASSQDMASGGDTQYF. In nucleotides, the CDR3 is TGTGCCAGCAGCCAAGATATGGCTAGCGGTGGAGATACGCAGTATTTT.

CDR3 bases: TGTGCCAGCAGCTTAGCTAGCGGGGCCTACAATGAGCAGTTCTTC. This gives the protein CASSLASGAYNEQFF. The J gene is TRBJ2-1, the V gene TRBV7-2; 8 nucleotides match TRBD2. This CDR3 is built from 15 residues. V trimming: 0 bases; J trimming: 2 bases; junction bases outside the gene matches: 0. The germline CDR1 and CDR2 sequences are SGHTA and FQGNSA.

The rearrangement links TRBV6-5 to TRBJ2-7, with a tentative D call TRBD1 (6 bases). Germline CDR1 MNHEY, CDR2 SVGAGI. The length of the CDR3 is 13 residues. V lost 6 bases to trimming and J lost 0 bases, with 9 bases between them. CDR3: CASSTGSSYEQYF. The CDR3 DNA sequence: TGTGCCAGCAGCACAGGGAGCTCCTACGAGCAGTACTTC.

The chain is built from TRBV5-1 and TRBJ2-6; possible D gene TRBD1, 6 bases. From germline, CDR1 is SGHRS and CDR2 YFSETQ. V shed 0 bases and J shed 2 bases, with 9 bases lying between them. This CDR3 has 16 amino acids. CDR3 sequence reads: CASSLGGGAGANVLTF. The CDR3 DNA follows: TGCGCCAGCAGCTTGGGAGGGGGTGCTGGGGCCAACGTCCTGACTTTC.

V usage is TRBV19 and J usage is TRBJ1-1; 7 nucleotides match TRBD1. Germline V lookup: CDR1 LNHDA, CDR2 SQIVND (reference sequence). The CDR3 extends over 14 amino acids. V shed 5 bases, J shed 5 bases, and the junction held 8 bases outside the gene matches. The CDR3, as DNA: TGTGCCAGTAGTGCTGACAGGGTGGGAACTGAAGCTTTCTTT. Its protein product is CASSADRVGTEAFF.

The J gene is TRBJ1-1, the V gene TRBV7-2; no firm D call. The V end was cut by 5 bases, the J end by 1 base, with 8 bases between. This CDR3 has 13 residues. Germline V CDR1 and CDR2: SGHTA, FQGNSA. CDR3 in amino acids: CASSNYKNTEAFF. The CDR3 DNA sequence: TGTGCCAGCAGCAATTATAAGAACACTGAAGCTTTCTTT.

In its sample, this clone was seen once. The V and J genes are TRBV9 and TRBJ2-7; the D gene is possibly TRBD1 (5 bases). With 3 bases removed from V and 3 bases from J, the gap between germline ends came to 13 bases. CDR1 and CDR2 from the germline V gene are SGDLS and YYNGEE. The CDR3 covers 14 residues. DNA of the CDR3: TGTGCCAGCAGCGAGTCCACAGGCAGCTACGAGCAGTACTTC. As protein: CASSESTGSYEQYF.

This clone was observed a handful of times. The chain joins TRBV4-3 to TRBJ1-4, with 8 bases aligning to TRBD1. The length of the CDR3 is 15 residues. From germline, CDR1 is LGHNA and CDR2 YSLEER. V shed 5 bases, J shed 5 bases, and the junction held 7 bases outside the gene matches. Here the CDR3 reads CASSTRDRWNEKLFF. The CDR3 nucleotides read TGCGCCAGCAGCACGCGGGACAGGTGGAATGAAAAACTGTTTTTT.

V and J are TRBV27 and TRBJ2-1; 10 bases agree with TRBD2. The CDR3 runs 15 residues. The V gene end was trimmed by 4 bases and the J gene end by 8 bases; junction bases not matched to a gene: 8. Looked up from germline, CDR1 is MNHEY and CDR2 is SMNVEV (reference sequence). CDR3 sequence: CASSSQGLARYEQFF. The DNA for the CDR3 is TGTGCCAGCAGTTCTCAGGGACTAGCGAGATATGAGCAGTTCTTC.

CDR3 in amino acids: CASSPGGIYQDTQYF. The DNA for the CDR3 is TGTGCCAGCAGCCCCGGCGGGATTTATCAAGATACGCAGTATTTT. The chain employs TRBV14 and TRBJ2-3; D perhaps matches TRBD2 (6 bases). This CDR3 contains 15 residues. CDR1 and CDR2 from the germline V gene are SGHDN and FVKESK. Trimming shortened V by 4 bases and J by 5 bases, and 16 bases separated the two germline ends. Using reference TRBV14 and TRBJ2-3 for the parts outside the CDR3, the full variable domain is EAGVTQFPSHSVIEKGQTVTLRCDPISGHDNLYWYRRVMGKEIKFLLHFVKESKQDESGMPNNRFLAERTGGTYSTLKVQPAELEDSGVYFCASSPGGIYQDTQYFGPGTRLTVL.

This rearrangement joins TRBV30 to TRBJ2-5, with a possible D match to TRBD2 (5 bases). Trimming took 1 base from V and 6 from J, leaving 9 bases between them. The CDR3 sequence is 12 residues long. The germline V gene has CDR1 GTSNPN and CDR2 SVGIG (reference sequence). Written as DNA, the CDR3 is TGTGCCTGGAGTGGAGGGAAAAAGACCCAGTACTTC. Encoded protein: CAWSGGKKTQYF.

This clone was detected only a few times. The V and J genes are TRBV12-5 and TRBJ1-2; the D is unclear. The germline gives CDR1 LGHNT, CDR2 FRNRAP. The CDR3 sequence is 15 residues long. V was shortened by 2 bases and J by 2 bases, with 12 bases between the two germline ends. The CDR3 sequence is CASGLTVPNNYGYTF. The CDR3 coding sequence is TGTGCTAGTGGTTTGACAGTCCCGAACAACTATGGCTACACCTTC.

The chain has TRBV21-1 and TRBJ2-3; no check of the table's D call, TRBD2, against the DNA was made. TRBV21-1 is an annotated pseudogene. CDR3 length: 14 amino acids. The CDR3 spells CASSRGGTTDTQYF. The CDR3 DNA follows: TGTGCCAGCAGCAGGGGCGGGACGACAGATACGCAGTATTTT.

The chain uses TRBV7-8 and TRBJ2-7; D uncertain. The CDR3 length is 14 residues. The germline CDR1 and CDR2 sequences are SGHVS and FQNEAQ. The V and J ends lost 5 bases and 0 bases respectively, with 11 bases between them. CDR3 sequence: CASSPRSFSYEQYF. The CDR3 DNA is TGTGCCAGCAGCCCCCGGTCATTCTCCTACGAGCAGTACTTC. The whole variable domain, filled in from reference TRBV7-8 and TRBJ2-7, reads GAGVSQSPRYKVAKRGQDVALRCDPISGHVSLFWYQQALGQGPEFLTYFQNEAQLDKSGLPSDRFFAERPEGSVSTLKIQRTQQEDSAVYLCASSPRSFSYEQYFGPGTRLTVT.

The V and J genes are TRBV10-3 and TRBJ2-5, with 8 bases lining up with TRBD2. Germline CDR1 and CDR2: ENHRY and SYGVKD. This CDR3 has 14 residues. Trimming cost V 3 bases and J 1 base; bases outside gene matches: 1. The CDR3 nucleotides are TGTGCCATCAGTGATAGCGGGGCCCAAGAGACCCAGTACTTC. Amino acid sequence: CAISDSGAQETQYF.

The chain carries TRBV10-3 and TRBJ2-2; D is possibly TRBD2 (5 bases). V was shortened by 11 bases and J by 2 bases, with 15 bases between the two germline ends. CDR1 is ENHRY, CDR2 SYGVKD, per germline. CDR3 length: 14 residues. The CDR3 DNA reads TGTGCCGCCCGGTCAAGCGGTAACACCGGGGAGCTGTTTTTT. It codes for CAARSSGNTGELFF.

This chain links TRBV13 with TRBJ1-2, with a tentative D call TRBD1 (6 bases). Trimming left V 5 bases short and J 2 bases short, with 9 bases between. CDR3 length: 13 residues. Germline V gives CDR1 PRHDT, CDR2 FYEKMQ (reference sequence). The CDR3 region is CASSLGGNYGYTF. Here the CDR3 DNA reads TGTGCCAGCAGCCTTGGGGGCAACTATGGCTACACCTTC.

The rearrangement joins TRBV25-1 to TRBJ2-7; no firm D call. Germline V gene data show CDR1 as MGHDK and CDR2 as SYGVNS. This CDR3 region has 12 residues. Trimming cost V 3 bases and J 4 bases, with 7 bases left between them. In nucleotides, the CDR3 is TGTGCCAGCAGTGATCGGGTGTACGAGCAGTACTTC. Protein sequence: CASSDRVYEQYF.